The 8 T cell receptor beta chains presented below share a single source sample, sequenced in a study of blood T cell repertoires in COVID-19. This table comes from immunoSEQ multiplex PCR, and its TCRdb copy is limited to in-frame clones, with some not included. The data hold around 140,000 clones, with under 90% observed a single time. Sequenced material: PBMCs or T cells enriched from blood (not recorded which). Source of these receptors: a man aged 40-49 years with acute COVID-19.

V usage is TRBV5-1 and J usage is TRBJ1-2; possibly TRBD1 for D (6 bases). With 4 bases removed from V and 6 bases from J, the gap between germline ends came to 16 bases. The CDR3 runs 14 residues. Germline V gives CDR1 SGHRS, CDR2 YFSETQ. The CDR3 protein is CASSLRVGADGYTF. CDR3 nucleotide sequence: TGCGCCAGCAGCCTAAGAGTGGGGGCTGATGGCTACACCTTC.

The J gene is TRBJ1-1, the V gene TRBV6-5; no clear D gene. Per germline, CDR1 MNHEY and CDR2 SVGAGI. This CDR3 region has 10 residues. The V end lost 8 bases, the J end lost 5 bases, and 6 bases lay between the germline ends. The CDR3 nucleotides read TGTGCCAGCGGTCAGACTGAAGCTTTCTTT. Translation: CASGQTEAFF.

This rearrangement joins TRBV24-1 to TRBJ1-5; D gene unclear. Germline CDR1 reads KGHDR; CDR2 reads SFDVKD. V was shortened by 4 bases and J by 0 bases, with 21 bases between the two germline ends. CDR3 size: 19 residues. CDR3 protein: CATSDGSGIPRDSNQPQHF. In DNA, the CDR3 is TGTGCCACCAGTGACGGATCCGGGATCCCACGAGATAGCAATCAGCCCCAGCATTTT.

This clone has only a few counts. Here the CDR3 reads CASSKGQGGEQYF. The CDR3, as DNA: TGTGCCAGCAGCAAAGGACAGGGCGGAGAGCAGTACTTC. The V gene is TRBV28, the J gene TRBJ2-7; 8 bases are a match to TRBD1. The CDR3 contains 13 residues. The V gene's germline CDR1 is MDHEN and CDR2 SYDVKM. J lost 7 bases, V lost 6 bases, and 8 bases had no gene match.

The gene calls are TRBV9 and TRBJ1-1; no clear D. Germline V gene sequence: CDR1 SGDLS, CDR2 YYNGEE. Trimming stripped 0 bases from V and 5 bases from J, with 20 bases between. This CDR3 region has 17 residues. The CDR3 loop reads CASSVEEGKESRTEAFF. The CDR3 DNA follows: TGTGCCAGCAGCGTAGAAGAGGGCAAGGAGAGTAGGACTGAAGCTTTCTTT.

This clone was found once. The chain links TRBV6-6 to TRBJ2-1; a weak D match, TRBD2 (7 bases). This CDR3 has 21 residues. The V end lost 5 bases, the J end lost 10 bases, and 39 bases lay between the germline ends. Germline-derived CDR1 and CDR2 are MNHNY and SVGAGI (reference sequence). The CDR3 loop is CASSQPSGHLLGGAGDDEQFF. The CDR3 DNA sequence: TGTGCCAGCAGTCAACCTTCGGGACACCTCCTCGGGGGTGCGGGAGACGACGAGCAGTTCTTC.

This clone was found once. The genes are TRBV3-1 (or the pseudogene TRBV3-2) and TRBJ1-2; D unresolved. Per the germline V gene, CDR1 is LGHDT and CDR2 is YNNKEL (reference sequence). V lost 0 bases to trimming and J lost 8 bases, with 13 bases between them. The CDR3 runs to 14 residues. The CDR3 DNA reads as TGTGCCAGCAGCCAAGAGGGGAGTTCGAGGGGCTACACCTTC. Amino acids: CASSQEGSSRGYTF.

The CDR3 sequence is CASSRQGTYEQYF. In DNA, the CDR3 is TGTGCCAGCAGCCGACAGGGGACCTACGAGCAGTACTTC. This sequence joins TRBV14 and TRBJ2-7; 8 bases line up with TRBD1. Germline V gene lookup returns CDR1 SGHDN and CDR2 FVKESK. This CDR3 is 13 amino acids long. V lost 4 bases to trimming and J lost 2 bases; unmatched junction nucleotides: 1. Filled out from reference TRBV14 and TRBJ2-7, the complete variable domain reads EAGVTQFPSHSVIEKGQTVTLRCDPISGHDNLYWYRRVMGKEIKFLLHFVKESKQDESGMPNNRFLAERTGGTYSTLKVQPAELEDSGVYFCASSRQGTYEQYFGPGTRLTVT.